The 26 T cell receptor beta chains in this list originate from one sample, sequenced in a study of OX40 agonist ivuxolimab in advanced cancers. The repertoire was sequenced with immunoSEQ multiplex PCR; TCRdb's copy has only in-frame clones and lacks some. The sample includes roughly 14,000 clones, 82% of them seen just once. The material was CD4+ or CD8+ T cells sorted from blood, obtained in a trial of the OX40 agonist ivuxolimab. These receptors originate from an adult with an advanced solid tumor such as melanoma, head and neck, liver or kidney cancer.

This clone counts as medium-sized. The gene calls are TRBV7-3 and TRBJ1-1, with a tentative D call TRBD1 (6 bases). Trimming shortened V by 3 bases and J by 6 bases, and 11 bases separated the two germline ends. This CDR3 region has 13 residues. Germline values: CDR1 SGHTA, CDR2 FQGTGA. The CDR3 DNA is TGTGCCAGCAGCTTGACGGGGGCCTCTGAAGCTTTCTTT. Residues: CASSLTGASEAFF.

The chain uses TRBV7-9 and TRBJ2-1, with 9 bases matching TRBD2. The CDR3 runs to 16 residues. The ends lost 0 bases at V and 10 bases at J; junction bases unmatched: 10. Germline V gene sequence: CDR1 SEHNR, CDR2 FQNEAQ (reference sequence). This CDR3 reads CASSLAGGRAALEQFF. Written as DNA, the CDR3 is TGTGCCAGCAGCTTAGCGGGCGGGAGGGCCGCTTTGGAGCAGTTCTTC.

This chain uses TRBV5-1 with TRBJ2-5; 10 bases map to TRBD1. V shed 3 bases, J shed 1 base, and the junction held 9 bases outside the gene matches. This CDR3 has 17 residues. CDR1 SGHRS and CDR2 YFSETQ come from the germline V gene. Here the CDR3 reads CASSSHGQGDIQETQYF. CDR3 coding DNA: TGCGCCAGCAGCTCCCACGGACAGGGGGACATCCAAGAGACCCAGTACTTC.

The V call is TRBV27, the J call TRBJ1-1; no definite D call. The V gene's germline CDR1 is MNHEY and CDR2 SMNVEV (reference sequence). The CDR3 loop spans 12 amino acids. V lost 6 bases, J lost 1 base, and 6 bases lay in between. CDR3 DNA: TGTGCCAGCAGGTGGGGGAACACTGAAGCTTTCTTT. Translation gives CASRWGNTEAFF.

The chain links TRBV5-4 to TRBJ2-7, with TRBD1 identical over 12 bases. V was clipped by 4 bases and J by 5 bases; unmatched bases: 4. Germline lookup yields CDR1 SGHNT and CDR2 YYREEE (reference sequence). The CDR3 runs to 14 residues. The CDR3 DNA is TGTGCCAGCAGCCCGGGACAGGGGGCCCACGAGCAGTACTTC. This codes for CASSPGQGAHEQYF.

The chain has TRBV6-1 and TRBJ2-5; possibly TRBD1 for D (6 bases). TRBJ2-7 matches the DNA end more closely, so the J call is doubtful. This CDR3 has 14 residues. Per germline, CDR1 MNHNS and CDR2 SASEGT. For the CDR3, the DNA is TGTGCCAGCAGCCCGGGACAAAGACACTACGAGCAGTACTTC. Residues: CASSPGQRHYEQYF.

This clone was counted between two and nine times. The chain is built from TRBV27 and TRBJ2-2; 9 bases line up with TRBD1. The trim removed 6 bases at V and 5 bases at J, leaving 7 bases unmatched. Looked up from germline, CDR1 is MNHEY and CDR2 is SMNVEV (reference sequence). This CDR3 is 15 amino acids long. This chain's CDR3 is CASSSGTGRTGELFF. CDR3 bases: TGTGCCAGCAGCTCCGGGACAGGGCGGACCGGGGAGCTGTTTTTT.

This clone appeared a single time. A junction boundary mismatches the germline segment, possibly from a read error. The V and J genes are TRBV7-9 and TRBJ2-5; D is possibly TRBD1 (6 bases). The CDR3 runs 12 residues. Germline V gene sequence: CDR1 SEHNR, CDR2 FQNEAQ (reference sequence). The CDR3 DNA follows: TGTGCCAGCAGCCCAGAGACAGCGTCAGGGGACTTC. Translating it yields CASSPETASGDF.

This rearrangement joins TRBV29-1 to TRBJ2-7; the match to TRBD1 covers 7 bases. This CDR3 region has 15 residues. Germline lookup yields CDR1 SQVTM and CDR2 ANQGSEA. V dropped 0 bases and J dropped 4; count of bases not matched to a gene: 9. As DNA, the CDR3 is TGCAGCGTTGAAGATGTGGGACAGAAACCGTACGAGCAGTACTTC. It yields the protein CSVEDVGQKPYEQYF.

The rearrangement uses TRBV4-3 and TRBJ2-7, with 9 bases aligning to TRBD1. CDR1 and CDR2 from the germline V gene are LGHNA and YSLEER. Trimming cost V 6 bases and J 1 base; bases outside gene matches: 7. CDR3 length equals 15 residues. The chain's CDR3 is CASSETGGASYEQYF. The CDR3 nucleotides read TGCGCCAGCAGTGAAACAGGGGGCGCTTCCTACGAGCAGTACTTC.

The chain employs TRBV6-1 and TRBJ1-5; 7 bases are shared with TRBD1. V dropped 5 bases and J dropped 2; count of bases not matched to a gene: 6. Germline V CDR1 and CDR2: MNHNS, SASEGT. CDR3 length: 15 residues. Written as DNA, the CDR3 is TGTGCCAGCAGTCCTACAGGGGAGGGCAATCAGCCCCAGCATTTT. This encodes CASSPTGEGNQPQHF.

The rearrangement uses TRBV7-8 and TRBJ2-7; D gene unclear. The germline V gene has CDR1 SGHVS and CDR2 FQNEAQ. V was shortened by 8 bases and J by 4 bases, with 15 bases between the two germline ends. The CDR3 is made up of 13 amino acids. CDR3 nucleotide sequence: TGTGCCAGCTCCAGAGGCACGCAGTACGAGCAGTACTTC. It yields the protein CASSRGTQYEQYF.

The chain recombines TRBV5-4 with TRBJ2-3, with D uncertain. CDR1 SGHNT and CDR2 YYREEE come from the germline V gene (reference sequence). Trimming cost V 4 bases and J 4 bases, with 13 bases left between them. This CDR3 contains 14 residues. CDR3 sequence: CASSQVYYSDTQYF. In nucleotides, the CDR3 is TGTGCCAGCAGCCAAGTATATTATTCAGATACGCAGTATTTT.

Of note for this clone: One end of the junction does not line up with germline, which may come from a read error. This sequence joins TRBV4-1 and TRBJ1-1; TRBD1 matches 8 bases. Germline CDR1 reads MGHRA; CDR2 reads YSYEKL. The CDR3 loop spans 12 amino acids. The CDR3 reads CASSQGYRGEIF. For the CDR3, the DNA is TGCGCCAGCAGCCAAGGGTACAGGGGGGAGATCTTT.

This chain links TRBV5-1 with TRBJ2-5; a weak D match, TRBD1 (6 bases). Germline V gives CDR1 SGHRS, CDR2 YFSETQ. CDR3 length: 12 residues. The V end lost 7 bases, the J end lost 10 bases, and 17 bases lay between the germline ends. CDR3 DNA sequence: TGCGCCAGCGGGCCAGGGGCCCGGGGCCAGTACTTC. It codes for CASGPGARGQYF.

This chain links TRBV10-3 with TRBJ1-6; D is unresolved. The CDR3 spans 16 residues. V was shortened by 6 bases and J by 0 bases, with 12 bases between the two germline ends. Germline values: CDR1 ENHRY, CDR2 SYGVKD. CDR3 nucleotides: TGTGCCATCAGGGAGGACGCTAGCTCCTATAATTCACCCCTCCACTTT. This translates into CAIREDASSYNSPLHF.

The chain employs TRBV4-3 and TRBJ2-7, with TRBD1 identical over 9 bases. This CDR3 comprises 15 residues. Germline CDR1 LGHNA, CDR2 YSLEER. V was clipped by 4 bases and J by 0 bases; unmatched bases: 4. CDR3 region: CASSLRTGDSYEQYF. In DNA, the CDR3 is TGCGCCAGCAGCCTACGGACAGGGGACTCCTACGAGCAGTACTTC.

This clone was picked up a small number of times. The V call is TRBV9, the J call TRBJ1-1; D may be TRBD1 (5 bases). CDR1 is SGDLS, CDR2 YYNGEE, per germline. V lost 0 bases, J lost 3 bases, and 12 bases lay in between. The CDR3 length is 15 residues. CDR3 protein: CASSVAQGGYTEAFF. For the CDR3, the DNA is TGTGCCAGCAGCGTAGCTCAGGGAGGGTACACTGAAGCTTTCTTT.

The CDR3 is CASSSRQGVVQETQYF. CDR3 DNA sequence: TGCGCCAGCAGCTCAAGACAGGGGGTGGTTCAAGAGACCCAGTACTTC. V and J are TRBV5-1 and TRBJ2-5; 9 bases map to TRBD1. This CDR3 is built from 16 residues. Losses at the gene ends were 3 bases for V and 2 bases for J; bases not matched to a gene: 8. CDR1 is SGHRS and CDR2 is YFSETQ in the germline V gene.

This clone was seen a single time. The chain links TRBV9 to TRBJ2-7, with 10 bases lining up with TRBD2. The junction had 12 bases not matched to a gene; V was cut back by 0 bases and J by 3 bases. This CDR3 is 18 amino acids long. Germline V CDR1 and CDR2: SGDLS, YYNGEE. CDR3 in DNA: TGTGCCAGCAGCGTAGGCCCCTTGATTAGCGGGGGGTACTACGAGCAGTACTTC. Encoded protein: CASSVGPLISGGYYEQYF.

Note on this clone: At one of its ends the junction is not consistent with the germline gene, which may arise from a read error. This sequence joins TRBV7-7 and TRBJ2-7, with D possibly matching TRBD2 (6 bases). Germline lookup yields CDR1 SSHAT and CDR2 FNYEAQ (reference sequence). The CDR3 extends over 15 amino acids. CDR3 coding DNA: TGCGCCAGCAGCCAAGGTATGGGAGGAACTGACGAGCAGTACTTC. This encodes CASSQGMGGTDEQYF.

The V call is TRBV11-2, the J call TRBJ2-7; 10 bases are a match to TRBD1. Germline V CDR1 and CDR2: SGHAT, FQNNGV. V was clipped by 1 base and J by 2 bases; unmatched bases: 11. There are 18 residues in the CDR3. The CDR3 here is CASSLGDRGYPSTYEQYF. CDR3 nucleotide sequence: TGTGCCAGCAGCTTAGGGGACAGGGGTTACCCTTCCACCTACGAGCAGTACTTC.

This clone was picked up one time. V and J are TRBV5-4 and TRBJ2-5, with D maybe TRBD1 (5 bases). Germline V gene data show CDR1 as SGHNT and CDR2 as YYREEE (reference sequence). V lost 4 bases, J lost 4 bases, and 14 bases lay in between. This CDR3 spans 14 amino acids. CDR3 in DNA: TGTGCCAGCAGCCCTACAGGTTTTGGAGAGACCCAGTACTTC. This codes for CASSPTGFGETQYF. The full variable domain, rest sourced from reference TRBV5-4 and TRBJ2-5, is ETGVTQSPTHLIKTRGQQVTLRCSSQSGHNTVSWYQQALGQGPQFIFQYYREEENGRGNFPPRFSGLQFPNYSSELNVNALELDDSALYLCASSPTGFGETQYFGPGTRLLVL.

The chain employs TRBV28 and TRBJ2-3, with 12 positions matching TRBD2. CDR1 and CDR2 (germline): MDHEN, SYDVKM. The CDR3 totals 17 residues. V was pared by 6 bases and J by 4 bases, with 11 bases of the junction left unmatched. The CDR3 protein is CASSPERTSGTPDTQYF. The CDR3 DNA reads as TGTGCCAGCAGCCCCGAGCGGACTAGCGGGACTCCAGATACGCAGTATTTT.

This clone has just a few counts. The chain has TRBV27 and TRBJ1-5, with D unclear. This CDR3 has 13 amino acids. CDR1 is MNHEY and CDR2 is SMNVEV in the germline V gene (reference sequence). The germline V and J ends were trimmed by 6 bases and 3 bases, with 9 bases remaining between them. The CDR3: CASREGINQPQHF. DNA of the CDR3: TGTGCCAGCAGAGAAGGGATCAATCAGCCCCAGCATTTT.

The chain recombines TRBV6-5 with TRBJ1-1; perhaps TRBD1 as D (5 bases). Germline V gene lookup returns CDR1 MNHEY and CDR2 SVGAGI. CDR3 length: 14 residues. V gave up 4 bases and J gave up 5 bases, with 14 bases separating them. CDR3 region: CASSSQGGGTEAFF. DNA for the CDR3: TGTGCCAGCAGTTCCCAGGGAGGAGGGACTGAAGCTTTCTTT.